A single T cell receptor beta chain is shown here with its context. The source of the sample is a study of blood T cell repertoires in COVID-19. Individuals drawn from approximately 22 US areas were about 18 to 95 years old. Each participant's cohort was designated according to participant-reported clinical history. Repertoires were generated with immunoSEQ multiplex PCR, while TCRdb's copy carries only in-frame clones and drops some. Among around 280,000 clones, 89% were seen once, and the ten largest hold 1.7%. Per the germline V gene, CDR1 is SGHRS and CDR2 is YFSETQ. The CDR3 consists of 14 residues. The V end lost 4 bases, the J end lost 3 bases, and 11 bases lay between the germline ends.

The chain couples TRBV5-1 to TRBJ1-3; D is undetermined. The sample consisted of PBMCs or T cells enriched from blood (not recorded which). The source is a middle-aged woman who had recovered from COVID-19. The chain's CDR3 is CASSASGIGNTIYF. The CDR3 region has the DNA TGCGCCAGCAGCGCGTCGGGGATTGGAAACACCATATATTTT.